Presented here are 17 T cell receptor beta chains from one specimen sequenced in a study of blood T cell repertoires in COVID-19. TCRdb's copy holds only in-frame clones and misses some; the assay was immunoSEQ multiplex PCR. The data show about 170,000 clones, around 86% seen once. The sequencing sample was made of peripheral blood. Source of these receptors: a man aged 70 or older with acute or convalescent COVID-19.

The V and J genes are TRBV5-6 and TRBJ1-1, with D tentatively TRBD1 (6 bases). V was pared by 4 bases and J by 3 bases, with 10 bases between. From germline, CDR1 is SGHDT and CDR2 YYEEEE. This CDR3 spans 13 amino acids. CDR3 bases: TGTGCCAGCAGCGGGGGGGCGTACACTGAAGCTTTCTTT. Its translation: CASSGGAYTEAFF.

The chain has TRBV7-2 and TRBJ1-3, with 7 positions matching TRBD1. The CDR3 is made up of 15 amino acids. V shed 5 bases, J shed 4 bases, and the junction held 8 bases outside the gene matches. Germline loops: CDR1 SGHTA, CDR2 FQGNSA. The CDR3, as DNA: TGTGCCAGCAGCCCTCACAGGGGACAAGGAAACACCATATATTTT. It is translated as CASSPHRGQGNTIYF. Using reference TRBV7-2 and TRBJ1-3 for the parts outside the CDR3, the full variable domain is GAGVSQSPSNKVTEKGKDVELRCDPISGHTALYWYRQSLGQGLEFLIYFQGNSAPDKSGLPSDRFSAERTGGSVSTLTIQRTQQEDSAVYLCASSPHRGQGNTIYFGEGSWLTVV.

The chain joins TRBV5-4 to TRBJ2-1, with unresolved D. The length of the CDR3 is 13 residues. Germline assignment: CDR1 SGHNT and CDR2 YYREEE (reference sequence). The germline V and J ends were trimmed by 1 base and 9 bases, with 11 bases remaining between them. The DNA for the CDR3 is TGTGCCAGCAGCTTGCTGGTCGCGGCTGAGCAGTTCTTC. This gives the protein CASSLLVAAEQFF.

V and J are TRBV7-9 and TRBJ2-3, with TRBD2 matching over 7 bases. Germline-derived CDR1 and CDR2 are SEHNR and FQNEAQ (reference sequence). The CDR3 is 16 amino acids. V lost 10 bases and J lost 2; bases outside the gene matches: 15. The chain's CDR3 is CATPQNAGAYTDTQYF. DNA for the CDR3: TGTGCCACACCTCAGAATGCGGGAGCCTACACAGATACGCAGTATTTT.

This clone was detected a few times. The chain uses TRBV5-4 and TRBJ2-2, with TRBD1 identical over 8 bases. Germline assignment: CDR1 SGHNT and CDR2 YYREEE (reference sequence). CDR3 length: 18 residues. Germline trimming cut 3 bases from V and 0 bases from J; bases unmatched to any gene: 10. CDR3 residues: CASSSKYGTGSNTGELFF. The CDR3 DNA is TGTGCCAGCAGCTCCAAATACGGGACAGGATCGAACACCGGGGAGCTGTTTTTT.

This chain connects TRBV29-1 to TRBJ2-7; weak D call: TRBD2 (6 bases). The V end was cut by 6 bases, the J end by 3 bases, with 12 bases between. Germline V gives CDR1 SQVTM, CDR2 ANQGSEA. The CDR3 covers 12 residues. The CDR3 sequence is CSVPGRGYEQYF. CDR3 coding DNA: TGCAGCGTCCCCGGGAGAGGCTACGAGCAGTACTTC.

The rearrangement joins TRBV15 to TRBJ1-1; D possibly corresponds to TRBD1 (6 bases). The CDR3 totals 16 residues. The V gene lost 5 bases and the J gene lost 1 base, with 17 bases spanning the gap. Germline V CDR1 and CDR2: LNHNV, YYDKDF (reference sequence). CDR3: CATSQDSNPENTEAFF. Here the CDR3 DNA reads TGTGCCACCAGCCAGGACAGCAACCCAGAGAACACTGAAGCTTTCTTT.

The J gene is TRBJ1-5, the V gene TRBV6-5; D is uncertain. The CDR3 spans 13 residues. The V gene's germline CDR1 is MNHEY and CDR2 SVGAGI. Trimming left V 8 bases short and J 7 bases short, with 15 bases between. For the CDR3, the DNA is TGTGCCAGCGGGGAGATATCTAGCCAGCCCCAGCATTTT. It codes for CASGEISSQPQHF.

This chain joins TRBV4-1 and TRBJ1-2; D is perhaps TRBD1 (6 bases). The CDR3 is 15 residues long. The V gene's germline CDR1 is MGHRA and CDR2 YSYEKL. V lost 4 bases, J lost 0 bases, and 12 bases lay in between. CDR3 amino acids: CASSPRTEANYGYTF. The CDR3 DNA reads TGCGCCAGCAGCCCTCGGACAGAAGCTAACTATGGCTACACCTTC.

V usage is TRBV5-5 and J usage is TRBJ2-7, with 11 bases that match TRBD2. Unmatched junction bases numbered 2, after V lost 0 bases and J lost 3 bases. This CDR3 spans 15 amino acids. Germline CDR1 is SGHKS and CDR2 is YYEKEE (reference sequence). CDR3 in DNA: TGTGCCAGCAGCTTGGCTAGCGGGGGGCACTACGAGCAGTACTTC. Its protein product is CASSLASGGHYEQYF.

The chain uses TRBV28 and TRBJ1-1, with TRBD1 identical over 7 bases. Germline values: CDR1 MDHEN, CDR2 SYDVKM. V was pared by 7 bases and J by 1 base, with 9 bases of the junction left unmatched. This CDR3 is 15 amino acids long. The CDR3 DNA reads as TGTGCCAGCAAGGGTATAGGGGGCGGGAACACTGAAGCTTTCTTT. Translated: CASKGIGGGNTEAFF.

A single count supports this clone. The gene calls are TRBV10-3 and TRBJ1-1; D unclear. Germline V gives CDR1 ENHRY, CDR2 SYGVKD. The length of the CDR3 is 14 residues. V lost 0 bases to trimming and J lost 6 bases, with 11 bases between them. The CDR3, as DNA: TGTGCCATCAGTGAGTCGATCATGAGGGCTGAAGCTTTCTTT. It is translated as CAISESIMRAEAFF.

CDR3 amino acids: CAIKEVGSPLHF. CDR3 sequence (DNA): TGTGCCATCAAAGAGGTGGGTTCACCCCTCCACTTT. This chain joins TRBV10-3 and TRBJ1-6; D gene unclear. The CDR3 extends over 12 amino acids. CDR1 ENHRY and CDR2 SYGVKD come from the germline V gene. Trimming removed 7 bases at V and 9 bases at J, with 10 bases between.

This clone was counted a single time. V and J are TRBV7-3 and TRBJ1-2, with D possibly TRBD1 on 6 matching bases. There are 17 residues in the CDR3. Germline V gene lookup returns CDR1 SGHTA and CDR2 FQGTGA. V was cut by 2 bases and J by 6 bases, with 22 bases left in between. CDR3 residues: CASSLGPGDNGGNGYTF. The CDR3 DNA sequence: TGTGCCAGCAGCTTAGGCCCTGGGGACAACGGTGGGAATGGCTACACCTTC.

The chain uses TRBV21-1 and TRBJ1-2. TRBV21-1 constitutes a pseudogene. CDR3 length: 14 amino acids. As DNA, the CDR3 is TGTGCCAGCAGCGCCTGGGGGGGAGGATATGGCTACACCTTC. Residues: CASSAWGGGYGYTF.

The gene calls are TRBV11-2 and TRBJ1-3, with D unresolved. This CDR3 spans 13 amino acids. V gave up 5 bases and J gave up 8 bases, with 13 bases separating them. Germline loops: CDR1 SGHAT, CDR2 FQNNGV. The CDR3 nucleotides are TGTGCCAGCAGCGCCGGGATGGAGGACACCATATATTTT. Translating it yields CASSAGMEDTIYF.

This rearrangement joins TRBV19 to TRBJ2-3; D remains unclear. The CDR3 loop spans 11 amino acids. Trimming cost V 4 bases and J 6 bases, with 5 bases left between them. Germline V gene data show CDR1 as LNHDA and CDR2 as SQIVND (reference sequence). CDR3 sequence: CASSTRDTQYF. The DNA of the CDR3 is TGTGCCAGTAGTACTAGGGATACGCAGTATTTT.